This T cell receptor beta chain comes out of a study of fetal regulatory T cell absence and autoimmunity. Across the whole study: Without clinical diabetes, IPEX patients showed exocrine pancreas autoimmunity. Study conclusions and caveats: Antigen-driven pancreatic autoimmunity before birth in IPEX was inferred from oligoclonal enrichment.

Data came from immunoSEQ multiplex PCR; TCRdb stores just in-frame clones and leaves some out. The data show about 95,000 clones, with roughly 78% seen just once and about 2.1% held by the top ten. About this clone: Its antigen is unidentified.

The CDR3 is 13 amino acids. Germline CDR1 reads MNHEY; CDR2 reads SMNVEV (reference sequence). V dropped 4 bases and J dropped 2 bases, with 6 bases sitting between them. The sample was pancreas tissue. The clonotype originates from a male donor with IPEX syndrome. The rearrangement joins TRBV27 to TRBJ2-1, with D possibly matching TRBD2 (6 bases). CDR3 protein: CASSWTTYNEQFF. CDR3 bases: TGTGCCAGCAGTTGGACTACCTACAATGAGCAGTTCTTC.